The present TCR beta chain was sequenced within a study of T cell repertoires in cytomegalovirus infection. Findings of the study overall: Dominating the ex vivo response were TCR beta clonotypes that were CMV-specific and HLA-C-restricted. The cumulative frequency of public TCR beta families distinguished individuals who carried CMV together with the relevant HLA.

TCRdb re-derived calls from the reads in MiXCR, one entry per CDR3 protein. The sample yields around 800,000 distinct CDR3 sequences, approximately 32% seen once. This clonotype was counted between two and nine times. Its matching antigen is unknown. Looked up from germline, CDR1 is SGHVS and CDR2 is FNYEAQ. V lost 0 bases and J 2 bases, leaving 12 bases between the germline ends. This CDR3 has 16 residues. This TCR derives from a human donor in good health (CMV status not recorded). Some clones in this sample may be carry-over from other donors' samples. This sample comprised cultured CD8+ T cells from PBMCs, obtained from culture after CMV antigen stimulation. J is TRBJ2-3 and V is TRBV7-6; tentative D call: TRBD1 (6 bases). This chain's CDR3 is CASSLAPGQHTDTQYF. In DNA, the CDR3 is TGTGCCAGCAGCTTAGCCCCGGGACAACACACAGATACGCAGTATTTT.